The 28 T cell receptor beta chains presented below share a single source sample, sequenced in a study of vaccination and CD4 T cells after COVID-19. Noted treatment: roughly 10-day PBMC culture with coronavirus spike peptide pools or control peptides (ViraFEST assay). With the Oncomine TCR Beta short-read assay, DNA from cultured CD4+ T cells was sequenced. From the PCR reads, TCRdb called clonotypes with MiXCR, one entry per CDR3 protein. The table records about 17,000 distinct CDR3 sequences, 45% to 50% of them present only once. Their recognized antigens are unknown. Sequenced material: CD4+ T cells from blood, cultured in vitro, taken before SARS-CoV-2 vaccination. Receptors were obtained from a human donor who received a COVID-19 vaccine.

This clonotype was recorded a few times. The chain uses TRBV6-2 or TRBV6-3 and TRBJ1-2; D is undetermined. Germline CDR1 reads MNHEY; CDR2 reads SVGEGT. With 2 bases removed from V and 1 base from J, the gap between germline ends came to 11 bases. The CDR3 contains 15 residues. The CDR3: CASSYEGRGNYGYTF. In nucleotides, the CDR3 is TGTGCCAGCAGTTACGAGGGCCGGGGTAACTATGGCTACACCTTC.

Only a few counts were recorded for this clonotype. V is TRBV20-1 and J is TRBJ1-2; TRBD1 matches 11 bases. V gave up 0 bases and J gave up 10 bases; unmatched junction bases: 7. In germline, CDR1 is DFQATT, CDR2 SNEGSKA (reference sequence). This CDR3 comprises 14 residues. Written as DNA, the CDR3 is TGCAGTGCTAGAGATTGGGGACAGGGGGATTTCTACACCTTC. Translating gives CSARDWGQGDFYTF.

The chain recombines TRBV6-1 with TRBJ2-7, with D unresolved. The V end was cut by 4 bases, the J end by 1 base, with 8 bases between. The CDR3 loop spans 13 amino acids. Germline-derived CDR1 and CDR2 are MNHNS and SASEGT. The CDR3: CASSGSVSYEQYF. As DNA, the CDR3 is TGTGCCAGCAGTGGATCGGTGTCCTACGAGCAGTACTTC.

The chain links TRBV24-1 to TRBJ1-5, with D possibly being TRBD1 (6 bases). This CDR3 region has 18 residues. CDR1 KGHDR and CDR2 SFDVKD come from the germline V gene. V gave up 7 bases and J gave up 0 bases, with 21 bases separating them. The CDR3, as DNA: TGTGCCACCAGGTCCTTGGAGGGGGAGAAATATAGCAATCAGCCCCAGCATTTT. It yields the protein CATRSLEGEKYSNQPQHF.

The V call is TRBV5-4, the J call TRBJ1-2, with D unclear. V lost 0 bases, J lost 8 bases, and 14 bases lay in between. The CDR3 contains 14 residues. Germline V CDR1 and CDR2: SGHNT, YYREEE (reference sequence). The CDR3 loop is CASSLEVLSSGYTF. In nucleotides, the CDR3 is TGTGCCAGCAGCTTGGAAGTCCTCTCGTCAGGCTACACCTTC.

This clonotype was detected only once. The chain combines TRBV5-1 with TRBJ2-7, with a possible D match to TRBD1 (6 bases). V was pared by 3 bases and J by 6 bases, with 13 bases between. The CDR3 runs 13 residues. Germline assignment: CDR1 SGHRS and CDR2 YFSETQ. CDR3 DNA sequence: TGCGCCAGCAGCTCCACAGGGATCGGCGAGCAGTACTTC. This sequence encodes CASSSTGIGEQYF.

The chain employs TRBV2 and TRBJ1-4, with D perhaps matching TRBD1 (6 bases). The germline V gene encodes CDR1 SNHLY and CDR2 FYNNEI. Between the trimmed V and J ends, which lost 9 bases and 0 bases, there was a span of 11 bases. This CDR3 is built from 14 residues. The CDR3 DNA sequence: TGTGCCAGTGGGACACCTCCAACTAATGAAAAACTGTTTTTT. Protein sequence: CASGTPPTNEKLFF.

The rearrangement uses TRBV4-1 and TRBJ1-6, with D hard to call. The length of the CDR3 is 15 residues. The germline V gene has CDR1 MGHRA and CDR2 YSYEKL. V was pared by 1 base and J by 11 bases, with 15 bases between. The CDR3 DNA follows: TGCGCCAGCAGCCAAGTTCCGGGAGTATCGACACCCCTCCACTTT. Translation: CASSQVPGVSTPLHF.

The rearrangement links TRBV20-1 to TRBJ2-3; TRBD2 agrees at 13 bases. The junction had 16 bases not matched to a gene; V was cut back by 6 bases and J by 10 bases. Looked up from germline, CDR1 is DFQATT and CDR2 is SNEGSKA (reference sequence). The CDR3 is 16 amino acids. In DNA, the CDR3 is TGCAGTGCAGACGCGCCGGGACTAGCGGGGTCGAGGCCGCAGTATTTT. This gives the protein CSADAPGLAGSRPQYF.

This chain joins TRBV6-2 or TRBV6-3 and TRBJ2-5; 10 bases line up with TRBD2. This CDR3 has 16 residues. The V segment lost 8 bases and the J segment 8 bases; nucleotides outside the gene matches: 17. Germline V gives CDR1 MNHEY, CDR2 SVGEGT. The CDR3 protein is CASSKGQAGGSRTQYF. The CDR3 DNA follows: TGTGCCAGCTCTAAAGGTCAAGCGGGGGGGTCGCGAACCCAGTACTTC.

The rearrangement joins TRBV5-4 to TRBJ2-1; D gene ambiguous. The germline V and J ends were trimmed by 6 bases and 5 bases, with 15 bases remaining between them. Germline V gives CDR1 SGHNT, CDR2 YYREEE (reference sequence). CDR3 size: 14 residues. The CDR3 bases are TGTGCCAGCACCCAGACCAGACGGGACAATGAGCAGTTCTTC. Its translation: CASTQTRRDNEQFF.

Only a few counts were recorded for this clonotype. The V and J genes are TRBV27 and TRBJ2-3, with 8 bases aligning to TRBD1. The CDR3 spans 14 residues. The J segment lost 9 bases and the V segment lost 2 bases, leaving 7 bases of the junction unmatched. Looked up from germline, CDR1 is MNHEY and CDR2 is SMNVEV (reference sequence). The CDR3 DNA follows: TGTGCCAGCAGTTTAGGGACAGGAAGAGAAACGCAGTATTTT. It specifies CASSLGTGRETQYF.

The gene calls are TRBV7-8 and TRBJ2-3, with TRBD2 matching 9 bases. In germline, CDR1 is SGHVS, CDR2 FQNEAQ. The V gene end was trimmed by 4 bases and the J gene end by 3 bases; junction bases not matched to a gene: 8. The CDR3 covers 16 residues. This CDR3 reads CASSSLAGKGTDTQYF. The DNA of the CDR3 is TGTGCCAGCAGCTCCCTAGCGGGGAAGGGGACAGATACGCAGTATTTT.

The CDR3 is CASSRLSYNEQFF. As DNA, the CDR3 is TGTGCCAGCAGCCGTTTAAGCTACAATGAGCAGTTCTTC. The V and J genes are TRBV12-3 or TRBV12-4 and TRBJ2-1; D ambiguous. This CDR3 region has 13 residues. Trimming left V 6 bases short and J 3 bases short, with 9 bases between.

This chain uses TRBV6-1 with TRBJ1-2; 12 positions agree with TRBD1. J was trimmed by 8 bases and V by 5 bases; bases with no gene match: 9. This CDR3 comprises 15 residues. The germline gives CDR1 MNHNS, CDR2 SASEGT. CDR3 DNA sequence: TGTGCCAGCAGTCCCGGGACAGGGGGCAATAGAGGCTACACCTTC. Translating gives CASSPGTGGNRGYTF.

This clonotype has only a few counts. V usage is TRBV20-1 and J usage is TRBJ1-5; D unresolved. The CDR3 is 14 residues long. The germline V gene encodes CDR1 DFQATT and CDR2 SNEGSKA (reference sequence). V was pared by 3 bases and J by 1 base, with 10 bases between. The CDR3 loop is CSASRGSSNQPQHF. The CDR3 DNA follows: TGCAGTGCTAGTCGAGGGAGCAGCAATCAGCCCCAGCATTTT.

This clonotype was found a few times. The chain uses TRBV6-1 and TRBJ2-7; 12 bases are a match to TRBD1. CDR3 size: 17 residues. Losses at the gene ends were 5 bases for V and 3 bases for J; bases not matched to a gene: 11. Germline assignment: CDR1 MNHNS and CDR2 SASEGT. The chain's CDR3 is CASSRGTGGDAYYEQYF. CDR3 DNA sequence: TGTGCCAGCAGTCGGGGGACAGGGGGCGACGCGTACTACGAGCAGTACTTC.

The chain joins TRBV3-1 to TRBJ1-6; possibly TRBD1 for D (5 bases). The germline V gene has CDR1 LGHDT and CDR2 YNNKEL (reference sequence). Deletions cut 0 bases from V and 7 bases from J, with 10 bases between. CDR3 length equals 15 residues. CDR3 loop: CASSQDWGRNSPLHF. The DNA for the CDR3 is TGTGCCAGCAGCCAAGATTGGGGCAGGAATTCACCCCTCCACTTT. Full variable domain (rest looked up from reference TRBV3-1 and TRBJ1-6): DTAVSQTPKYLVTQMGNDKSIKCEQNLGHDTMYWYKQDSKKFLKIMFSYNNKELIINETVPNRFSPKSPDKAHLNLHINSLELGDSAVYFCASSQDWGRNSPLHFGNGTRLTVT.

This clonotype came up a few times. The J gene is TRBJ1-2, the V gene TRBV6-1; 8 nucleotides match TRBD1. CDR1 and CDR2 (germline): MNHNS, SASEGT. The trim removed 6 bases at V and 4 bases at J, leaving 7 bases unmatched. The CDR3 extends over 14 amino acids. CDR3 loop: CASRTGQGVYGYTF. The DNA of the CDR3 is TGTGCCAGCAGGACAGGACAGGGCGTCTATGGCTACACCTTC.

This clonotype was found a few times. For the CDR3, the DNA is TGTGCCAGCAGTTTAGCGGGGGCCCAAGAGACCCAGTACTTC. This encodes CASSLAGAQETQYF. The V gene is TRBV12-3 or TRBV12-4, the J gene TRBJ2-5; TRBD1 is a possible D gene (6 bases). V was trimmed by 0 bases and J by 1 base, leaving 6 bases between them. The CDR3 covers 14 residues.

This clonotype occurred once. This chain connects TRBV11-2 to TRBJ2-7; D gene ambiguous. The CDR3 length is 12 residues. Germline V lookup: CDR1 SGHAT, CDR2 FQNNGV. V was trimmed by 5 bases and J by 6 bases, leaving 11 bases between them. The CDR3 bases are TGTGCCAGCAGCCCTCAGCCGGGCGAGCAGTACTTC. Translated: CASSPQPGEQYF.

This clonotype has more than one count but fewer than ten. The gene calls are TRBV25-1 and TRBJ1-2; a weak D match, TRBD1 (6 bases). The CDR3 length is 13 residues. V was shortened by 4 bases and J by 2 bases, with 8 bases between the two germline ends. Germline CDR1 MGHDK, CDR2 SYGVNS. This CDR3 is CASSGTENYGYTF. The CDR3 nucleotides read TGTGCCAGCAGTGGGACAGAAAACTATGGCTACACCTTC.

J is TRBJ1-1 and V is TRBV2; D possibly corresponds to TRBD1 (6 bases). The germline CDR1 and CDR2 sequences are SNHLY and FYNNEI. V lost 4 bases and J 4 bases, leaving 16 bases between the germline ends. The CDR3 sequence is 15 residues long. In DNA, the CDR3 is TGTGCCAGCAGTGTTCTGGGGGGCAGGAGCACTGAAGCTTTCTTT. Residues: CASSVLGGRSTEAFF.

V gene TRBV30 combines with J gene TRBJ2-5; TRBD2 aligns across 11 bases. Germline V gives CDR1 GTSNPN, CDR2 SVGIG (reference sequence). The J segment lost 5 bases and the V segment lost 8 bases, leaving 10 bases of the junction unmatched. The CDR3 covers 14 residues. The CDR3, as DNA: TGTGCCGGGTTTAGCGGGGGGGCCTCGGAGACCCAGTACTTC. It specifies CAGFSGGASETQYF.

This clonotype appeared a few times. The V and J genes are TRBV10-3 and TRBJ2-3; 7 bases align to TRBD2. There are 14 residues in the CDR3. The V gene end was trimmed by 6 bases and the J gene end by 2 bases; junction bases not matched to a gene: 5. Germline lookup yields CDR1 ENHRY and CDR2 SYGVKD. CDR3 sequence (DNA): TGTGCCATCAGGAGAGCGGGGTTCACAGATACGCAGTATTTT. Protein: CAIRRAGFTDTQYF.

The genes are TRBV10-1 and TRBJ2-3; 11 bases agree with TRBD1. Per the germline V gene, CDR1 is WNHNN and CDR2 is SYGVQD (reference sequence). The CDR3 is 15 residues long. Trimming cost V 5 bases and J 5 bases; bases outside gene matches: 6. The CDR3 DNA sequence: TGCGCCAGCAGTATTGGGACAGGGGGGAAAGATACGCAGTATTTT. Encoded protein: CASSIGTGGKDTQYF.

The V gene is TRBV19, the J gene TRBJ1-2; D may be TRBD1 (5 bases). This CDR3 is built from 13 residues. Between the trimmed V and J ends, which lost 8 bases and 4 bases, there was a span of 14 bases. Germline loops: CDR1 LNHDA, CDR2 SQIVND (reference sequence). CDR3 nucleotide sequence: TGTGCCAGTCGGGGCGTGGGACTCTATGGCTACACCTTC. This sequence encodes CASRGVGLYGYTF. Full variable domain (remainder filled in from reference TRBV19 and TRBJ1-2): DGGITQSPKYLFRKEGQNVTLSCEQNLNHDAMYWYRQDPGQGLRLIYYSQIVNDFQKGDIAEGYSVSREKKESFPLTVTSAQKNPTAFYLCASRGVGLYGYTFGSGTRLTVV.

The V gene is TRBV5-4, the J gene TRBJ1-1; D not certain. V was clipped by 4 bases and J by 3 bases, with 13 bases between them. The CDR3 runs to 14 residues. Looked up from germline, CDR1 is SGHNT and CDR2 is YYREEE (reference sequence). The CDR3, as DNA: TGTGCCAGCAGCAAGACACCGACCGACACTGAAGCTTTCTTT. It specifies CASSKTPTDTEAFF.